The 25 T cell receptor beta chains in this list originate from one sample, sequenced in a study of T cells after yellow fever vaccination (dated by TCRdb to about 2019). Libraries were built with 5' RACE. The sequencing machine was an Illumina HiSeq 2500. TCRdb's own reprocessing of the public reads used fastp at Q25 and MiXCR and kept productive beta chains. Identical CDR3 protein sequences are pooled into one entry, listed with their most common genes and DNA. Present in this sample are about 110,000 distinct CDR3 sequences, roughly 8.9% of which were seen just once. The ten largest make up 25% of the sample. Taken with the paper, the label for treatment or condition translates to: live attenuated yellow fever vaccine strain. The sequences come from CD8+ T cells sorted from PBMCs, collected 45 days after the yellow fever booster vaccination. These receptor sequences come from a man under 40 who received the YFV17D yellow fever vaccine.

The table lists this clonotype with many counts. The V call is TRBV12-3 or TRBV12-4, the J call TRBJ1-3, with TRBD1 as a possible D gene (5 bases). The CDR3 spans 13 residues. V was pared by 4 bases and J by 10 bases, with 14 bases between. In DNA, the CDR3 is TGTGCCAGCAGTTCTGGAACAGGACTTACCATATATTTT. The encoded protein is CASSSGTGLTIYF.

This clonotype was seen at least ten times. V and J are TRBV3-1 and TRBJ2-7; a possible D gene is TRBD1 (6 bases). Deletions cut 5 bases from V and 5 bases from J, with 10 bases between. CDR1 and CDR2 (germline): LGHDT, YNNKEL (reference sequence). The CDR3 totals 12 residues. In nucleotides, the CDR3 is TGTGCCAGCAGCATACAGGGTGACGAGCAGTACTTC. Translated: CASSIQGDEQYF.

This clonotype was observed at least ten times. The chain uses TRBV27 and TRBJ2-3, with 11 bases lining up with TRBD2. The V gene's germline CDR1 is MNHEY and CDR2 SMNVEV (reference sequence). This CDR3 is built from 21 residues. V lost 0 bases and J lost 0; bases outside the gene matches: 14. Here the CDR3 reads CASSLSRDRWGLAVSTDTQYF. The CDR3 nucleotides are TGTGCCAGCAGTTTATCGAGGGACAGGTGGGGACTAGCGGTCAGCACAGATACGCAGTATTTT.

This chain links TRBV27 with TRBJ1-5; no clear D gene. The CDR3 spans 14 residues. Germline-derived CDR1 and CDR2 are MNHEY and SMNVEV (reference sequence). The V gene lost 4 bases and the J gene lost 5 bases, with 12 bases spanning the gap. The CDR3 nucleotides are TGTGCCAGCAGTTACTCGGGGTCCCATCAGCCCCAGCATTTT. Its protein is CASSYSGSHQPQHF.

This clonotype was counted at least ten times. The chain employs TRBV12-3 or TRBV12-4 and TRBJ2-3, with D maybe TRBD2 (5 bases). The CDR3 covers 13 residues. Between the trimmed V and J ends, which lost 7 bases and 0 bases, there was a span of 8 bases. CDR3 protein: CASTGGSTDTQYF. The CDR3 nucleotides are TGTGCCAGCACGGGCGGGAGCACAGATACGCAGTATTTT.

This clonotype was seen ten or more times. The V call is TRBV20-1, the J call TRBJ1-1; a weak D match, TRBD1 (6 bases). The CDR3 consists of 13 residues. Looked up from germline, CDR1 is DFQATT and CDR2 is SNEGSKA (reference sequence). Trimming removed 8 bases at V and 5 bases at J, with 18 bases between. CDR3 residues: CSLRGRTRTEAFF. DNA of the CDR3: TGCAGTCTTCGGGGGCGGACGAGGACTGAAGCTTTCTTT.

Only a few counts were recorded for this clonotype. The chain combines TRBV9 with TRBJ2-1; TRBD1 matches at 10 bases. This CDR3 region has 14 residues. Germline-derived CDR1 and CDR2 are SGDLS and YYNGEE. V shed 3 bases and J 8 bases; nucleotides not matched to a gene: 5. CDR3 DNA: TGTGCCAGCAGCGGAGGACAGGGGGTCGATGAGCAGTTCTTC. The encoded protein is CASSGGQGVDEQFF.

The genes are TRBV13 and TRBJ2-1; 9 bases match TRBD1. Germline CDR1 reads PRHDT; CDR2 reads FYEKMQ (reference sequence). The CDR3 is 16 amino acids. The trim removed 5 bases at V and 3 bases at J, leaving 8 bases unmatched. The CDR3: CASSRTDRGIYNEQFF. As DNA, the CDR3 is TGTGCCAGCAGCCGGACGGACAGGGGAATCTACAATGAGCAGTTCTTC.

This clonotype was seen many times. A junction boundary mismatches the germline segment, possibly from a read error. The chain combines TRBV15 with TRBJ2-1, with TRBD2 as a possible D gene (5 bases). This CDR3 spans 14 amino acids. The germline V gene encodes CDR1 LNHNV and CDR2 YYDKDF (reference sequence). CDR3 coding DNA: TGTGCCACCAGTCCTATGGACTCCGACAATGAGCAGTTCTTC. It is translated as CATSPMDSDNEQFF.

This sequence joins TRBV5-8 and TRBJ1-2; 10 bases line up with TRBD1. J was trimmed by 4 bases and V by 2 bases; bases with no gene match: 11. Germline values: CDR1 SGHTS, CDR2 YDEGEE. This CDR3 has 17 residues. The CDR3 loop is CASSLSGQGPSIYGYTF. The CDR3 nucleotides read TGTGCCAGCAGCTTATCGGGACAGGGGCCTTCTATCTATGGCTACACCTTC.

This clonotype was detected ten times or more. The gene calls are TRBV6-5 and TRBJ2-2; the match to TRBD2 covers 13 bases. Germline CDR1 reads MNHEY; CDR2 reads SVGAGI. Trimming at V came to 0 bases and at J to 0 bases, leaving 4 bases not matched to a gene. CDR3 size: 19 residues. The CDR3 loop is CASSYSGTSGTPNTGELFF. The CDR3 region has the DNA TGTGCCAGCAGTTACTCTGGGACTAGCGGGACTCCGAACACCGGGGAGCTGTTTTTT.

This clonotype has only a few counts. This chain uses TRBV6-2 or TRBV6-3 with TRBJ2-7; D is uncertain. Trimming took 4 bases from V and 2 from J, leaving 12 bases between them. In germline, CDR1 is MNHEY, CDR2 SVGEGT. This CDR3 comprises 14 residues. In nucleotides, the CDR3 is TGTGCCAGCAGTTCTTCACATACCACCTACGAGCAGTACTTC. Its translation is CASSSSHTTYEQYF.

There are many counts of this clonotype. This sequence joins TRBV7-2 and TRBJ2-1, with 10 bases that match TRBD2. The V gene's germline CDR1 is SGHTA and CDR2 FQGNSA. The CDR3 spans 15 residues. J was trimmed by 4 bases and V by 5 bases; bases with no gene match: 5. CDR3 nucleotide sequence: TGTGCCAGCAGCCCTCTAGCGGGAGATTACAATGAGCAGTTCTTC. Its translation is CASSPLAGDYNEQFF.

The genes are TRBV19 and TRBJ2-1; 8 bases map to TRBD2. The CDR3 loop spans 15 amino acids. Per germline, CDR1 LNHDA and CDR2 SQIVND (reference sequence). The V and J ends lost 7 bases and 7 bases, in that order; junction bases with no gene match: 12. CDR3 in amino acids: CASKARGLVLNEQFF. Written as DNA, the CDR3 is TGTGCCAGTAAAGCCCGGGGACTAGTTTTAAATGAGCAGTTCTTC. The entire variable domain, with the rest obtained from reference TRBV19 and TRBJ2-1, is as follows: DGGITQSPKYLFRKEGQNVTLSCEQNLNHDAMYWYRQDPGQGLRLIYYSQIVNDFQKGDIAEGYSVSREKKESFPLTVTSAQKNPTAFYLCASKARGLVLNEQFFGPGTRLTVL.

This clonotype has at least ten counts. The J gene is TRBJ1-1, the V gene TRBV7-6; 9 bases fit TRBD1. The CDR3 has 15 residues. Trimming at V came to 5 bases and at J to 6 bases, leaving 10 bases not matched to a gene. Germline CDR1 is SGHVS and CDR2 is FNYEAQ. As DNA, the CDR3 is TGTGCCAGCAGCCAAACCGGGACAGGGAATTCTGAAGCTTTCTTT. It specifies CASSQTGTGNSEAFF.

This clonotype came up many times. The CDR3 DNA follows: TGTGCCAGCAGCTTAGGGGGCGGGAGCGCCTACGAGCAGTACTTC. Translated, it gives CASSLGGGSAYEQYF. The chain employs TRBV7-6 and TRBJ2-7; the match to TRBD2 covers 7 bases. J was trimmed by 2 bases and V by 1 base; bases with no gene match: 5. Per the germline V gene, CDR1 is SGHVS and CDR2 is FNYEAQ. There are 15 residues in the CDR3.

This clonotype was seen more than once but under ten times. The chain uses TRBV5-1 and TRBJ1-1; no clear D. Germline-derived CDR1 and CDR2 are SGHRS and YFSETQ. This CDR3 has 15 residues. V dropped 0 bases and J dropped 3 bases, with 12 bases sitting between them. This chain's CDR3 is CASSLVGWGDTEAFF. The CDR3 DNA reads as TGCGCCAGCAGCTTGGTTGGGTGGGGTGACACTGAAGCTTTCTTT.

The chain recombines TRBV25-1 with TRBJ2-1, with TRBD2 identical over 7 bases. Germline V gene data show CDR1 as MGHDK and CDR2 as SYGVNS. The CDR3 is 13 residues long. V was pared by 5 bases and J by 5 bases, with 3 bases of the junction left unmatched. The CDR3 reads CASSQSGDNEQFF. CDR3 nucleotide sequence: TGTGCCAGCAGTCAGAGCGGGGACAATGAGCAGTTCTTC.

This clonotype was counted at least ten times. V and J are TRBV4-3 and TRBJ2-1, with 8 bases matching TRBD2. CDR3 length: 17 amino acids. The junction had 6 bases not matched to a gene; V was cut back by 2 bases and J by 0 bases. CDR1 LGHNA and CDR2 YSLEER come from the germline V gene. The CDR3, as DNA: TGCGCCAGCAGCCAATCAGCGGGAGCCAACTCCTACAATGAGCAGTTCTTC. This codes for CASSQSAGANSYNEQFF.

This clonotype has a count of ten or more. This CDR3 is CASRPGLAGSGEETQYF. In nucleotides, the CDR3 is TGTGCCAGTCGTCCGGGACTAGCGGGTTCCGGGGAAGAGACCCAGTACTTC. This chain connects TRBV7-6 to TRBJ2-5, with TRBD2 matching over 12 bases. This CDR3 spans 17 amino acids. V lost 9 bases and J lost 3; bases outside the gene matches: 14. CDR1 is SGHVS, CDR2 FNYEAQ, per germline. Using reference TRBV7-6 and TRBJ2-5 for the parts outside the CDR3, the full variable domain is GAGVSQSPRYKVTKRGQDVALRCDPISGHVSLYWYRQALGQGPEFLTYFNYEAQQDKSGLPNDRFSAERPEGSISTLTIQRTEQRDSAMYRCASRPGLAGSGEETQYFGPGTRLLVL.

The sample holds many counts of this clonotype. The chain carries TRBV10-3 and TRBJ2-3; 8 bases agree with TRBD2. The CDR3 loop spans 16 amino acids. Losses at the gene ends were 3 bases for V and 4 bases for J; bases not matched to a gene: 9. The germline gives CDR1 ENHRY, CDR2 SYGVKD. The CDR3 nucleotides read TGTGCCATCAGTGAATCCCAGCGGGAGCGGTCAGATACGCAGTATTTT. Translated: CAISESQRERSDTQYF.

This chain links TRBV7-6 with TRBJ2-2, with 7 bases matching TRBD1. CDR1 is SGHVS, CDR2 FNYEAQ, per germline. CDR3 size: 17 residues. J gave up 5 bases and V 2 bases, and 11 bases lay outside the gene matches. This chain's CDR3 is CASSLTVTRGITGELFF. CDR3 coding DNA: TGTGCCAGCAGCTTAACGGTGACCAGGGGGATTACCGGGGAGCTGTTTTTT.

This clonotype occurred many times. The J gene is TRBJ2-1, the V gene TRBV20-1, with D maybe TRBD2 (6 bases). CDR1 is DFQATT, CDR2 SNEGSKA, per germline (reference sequence). The CDR3 is made up of 14 amino acids. The V end lost 0 bases, the J end lost 7 bases, and 13 bases lay between the germline ends. Here the CDR3 reads CSARDVADQNEQFF. As DNA, the CDR3 is TGCAGTGCTAGAGATGTAGCGGATCAGAATGAGCAGTTCTTC.

The genes are TRBV27 and TRBJ2-6, with 12 bases matching TRBD1. This CDR3 region has 16 residues. CDR1 is MNHEY and CDR2 is SMNVEV in the germline V gene (reference sequence). The ends lost 6 bases at V and 2 bases at J; junction bases unmatched: 2. CDR3 DNA sequence: TGTGCCAGCAGAGGGGACAGGGGGCCTGGGGCCAACGTCCTGACTTTC. It translates to CASRGDRGPGANVLTF.

This clonotype came up many times. CDR3 coding DNA: TGCAGCGTTGAAGGGGATAGCAATCAGCCCCAGCATTTT. Translated: CSVEGDSNQPQHF. The rearrangement links TRBV29-1 to TRBJ1-5; no reliable D call. The germline gives CDR1 SQVTM, CDR2 ANQGSEA. Trimming removed 1 base at V and 0 bases at J, with 4 bases between. The CDR3 is 13 amino acids.